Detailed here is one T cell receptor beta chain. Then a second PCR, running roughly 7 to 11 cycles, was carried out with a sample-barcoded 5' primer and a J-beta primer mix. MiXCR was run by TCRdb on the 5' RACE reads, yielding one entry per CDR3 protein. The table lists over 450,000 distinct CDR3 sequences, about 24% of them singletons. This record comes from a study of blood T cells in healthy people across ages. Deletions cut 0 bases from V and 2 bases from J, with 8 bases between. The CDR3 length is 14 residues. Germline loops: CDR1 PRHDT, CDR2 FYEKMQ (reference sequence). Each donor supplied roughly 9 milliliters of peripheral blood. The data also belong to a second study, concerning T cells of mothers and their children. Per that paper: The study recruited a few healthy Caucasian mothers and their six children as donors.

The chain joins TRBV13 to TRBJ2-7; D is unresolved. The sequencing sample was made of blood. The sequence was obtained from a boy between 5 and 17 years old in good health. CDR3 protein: CASSLGSEAYEQYF. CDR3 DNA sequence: TGTGCCAGCAGCTTAGGGTCAGAGGCCTACGAGCAGTACTTC.